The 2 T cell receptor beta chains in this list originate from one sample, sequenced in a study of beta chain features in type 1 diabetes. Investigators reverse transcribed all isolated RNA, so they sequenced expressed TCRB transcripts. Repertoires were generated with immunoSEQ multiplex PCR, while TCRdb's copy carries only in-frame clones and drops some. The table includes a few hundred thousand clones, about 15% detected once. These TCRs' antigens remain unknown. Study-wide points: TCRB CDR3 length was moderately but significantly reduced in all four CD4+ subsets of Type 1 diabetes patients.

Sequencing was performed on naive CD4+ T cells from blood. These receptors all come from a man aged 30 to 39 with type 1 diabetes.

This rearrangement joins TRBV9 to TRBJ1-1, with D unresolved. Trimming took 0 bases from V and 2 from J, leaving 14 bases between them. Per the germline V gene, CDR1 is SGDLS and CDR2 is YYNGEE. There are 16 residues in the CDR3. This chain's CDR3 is CASSVDPSGVNTEAFF. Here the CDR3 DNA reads TGTGCCAGCAGCGTAGACCCTTCCGGGGTCAACACTGAAGCTTTCTTT.

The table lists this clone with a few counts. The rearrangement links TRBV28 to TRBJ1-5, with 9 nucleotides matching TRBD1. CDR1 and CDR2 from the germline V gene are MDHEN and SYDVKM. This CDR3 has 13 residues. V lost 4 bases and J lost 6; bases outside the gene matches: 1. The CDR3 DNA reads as TGTGCCAGCAGTTCGGACAGGGGTCAGCCCCAGCATTTT. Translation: CASSSDRGQPQHF.